A single sample is the source of the 21 T cell receptor beta chains below, sequenced in a study of blood T cells in healthy people across ages. Primed by a sample-barcoded 5' primer and a J-beta primer mix, a second PCR proceeded for about 6 to 11 cycles. TCRdb re-derived calls from the 5' RACE reads in MiXCR, one entry per CDR3 protein. The sample includes hundreds of thousands of distinct CDR3 sequences, about 34% of them seen just once. What was sequenced was blood. These receptors all come from an elderly woman in good health.

The J gene is TRBJ2-5, the V gene TRBV5-1; TRBD2 agrees at 12 bases. With 0 bases clipped from V and 4 bases from J, the junction kept 7 bases outside the gene matches. The germline gives CDR1 SGHRS, CDR2 YFSETQ. The CDR3 extends over 17 amino acids. The CDR3 DNA reads as TGCGCCAGCAGCTTGGAGCCTAGCGGGGGGGCCCGAGAGACCCAGTACTTC. Translation: CASSLEPSGGARETQYF.

The chain recombines TRBV7-9 with TRBJ2-7; D gene unclear. This CDR3 is built from 16 residues. Between the trimmed V and J ends, which lost 4 bases and 2 bases, there was a span of 18 bases. The V gene's germline CDR1 is SEHNR and CDR2 FQNEAQ (reference sequence). CDR3: CASSSFTGRNPYEQYF. The CDR3 bases are TGTGCCAGCAGCTCTTTCACCGGACGAAATCCCTACGAGCAGTACTTC. The full variable domain, with the rest looked up from reference TRBV7-9 and TRBJ2-7, is DTGVSQNPRHKITKRGQNVTFRCDPISEHNRLYWYRQTLGQGPEFLTYFQNEAQLEKSRLLSDRFSAERPKGSFSTLEIQRTEQGDSAMYLCASSSFTGRNPYEQYFGPGTRLTVT.

Note on this clonotype: One base away lies a much larger clone, so this may be a sequencing read error. The final CDR3 position lacks the conserved phenylalanine or tryptophan, pointing to a likely read error. It is unclear where the CDR3 begins or ends on the DNA, so no DNA is shown, and the CDR3 is as TCRdb lists it. The rearrangement uses TRBV2 and TRBJ2-5; no DNA check was done on the table's D call, TRBD2. Germline V gene data show CDR1 as SNHLY and CDR2 as FYNNEI. The CDR3 comprises 12 residues, both ends counted. CDR3 sequence: CASSAWDSGGYC.

In its sample, this clonotype was seen many times. The genes are TRBV7-2 and TRBJ2-5; tentatively, D is TRBD2 (7 bases). The CDR3 has 16 residues. V was shortened by 2 bases and J by 1 base, with 14 bases between the two germline ends. From germline, CDR1 is SGHTA and CDR2 FQGNSA. CDR3 nucleotides: TGTGCCAGCAGCTTAACTCCCGGGGGGCCCCAAGAGACCCAGTACTTC. Translated: CASSLTPGGPQETQYF. The full variable domain, its missing parts supplied by reference TRBV7-2 and TRBJ2-5, is GAGVSQSPSNKVTEKGKDVELRCDPISGHTALYWYRQSLGQGLEFLIYFQGNSAPDKSGLPSDRFSAERTGGSVSTLTIQRTQQEDSAVYLCASSLTPGGPQETQYFGPGTRLLVL.

Ten or more counts support this clonotype. The CDR3 nucleotides read TGCAGTGCTAGAGATCGGGGGGACAGACTCTACGAGCAGTACTTC. Residues: CSARDRGDRLYEQYF. V is TRBV20-1 and J is TRBJ2-7; the D call may be TRBD1 or TRBD2 (7 bases each). With 0 bases removed from V and 3 bases from J, the gap between germline ends came to 15 bases. There are 15 residues in the CDR3. Per the germline V gene, CDR1 is DFQATT and CDR2 is SNEGSKA (reference sequence).

In its sample, this clonotype was seen a few times. Given a much more abundant clone one base away, this may be a read error. The chain couples TRBV7-2 to TRBJ2-5; possible D gene TRBD1, 8 bases. The J call may be in error: the DNA end matches TRBJ2-7 better. Germline assignment: CDR1 SGHTA and CDR2 FQGNSA. The CDR3 is 14 amino acids. The CDR3 loop reads CASRAQGGLDEQYF. In DNA form, the CDR3 reads TGTGCCAGCAGGGCACAGGGGGGGCTCGACGAGCAGTACTTC.

The rearrangement uses TRBV3-1 and TRBJ2-5, with a possible D match to TRBD1 (6 bases). Trimming pared 2 bases from V and 3 bases from J, leaving 13 bases between. Germline V CDR1 and CDR2: LGHDT, YNNKEL (reference sequence). CDR3 length: 15 amino acids. The CDR3 sequence: CASSQIRDTEETQYF. The CDR3 nucleotides read TGTGCCAGCAGCCAAATCCGGGACACCGAAGAGACCCAGTACTTC.

This clonotype has a handful of counts. The V call is TRBV6-2 or TRBV6-3, the J call TRBJ1-2, with D uncertain. This CDR3 is built from 13 residues. Germline values: CDR1 MNHEY, CDR2 SVGEGT. Trimming left V 2 bases short and J 4 bases short, with 8 bases between. The CDR3: CASSYEAGYGYTF. The CDR3 DNA is TGTGCCAGCAGTTACGAGGCGGGCTATGGCTACACCTTC.

The chain carries TRBV20-1 and TRBJ1-1, with D possibly TRBD1 on 5 matching bases. The V end lost 2 bases, the J end lost 1 base, and 14 bases lay between the germline ends. This CDR3 has 15 residues. Germline CDR1 and CDR2: DFQATT and SNEGSKA (reference sequence). The CDR3 protein is CSARFPGLKNTEAFF. Written as DNA, the CDR3 is TGCAGTGCTAGATTCCCGGGACTTAAGAACACTGAAGCTTTCTTT.

This clonotype was observed at least ten times. The chain links TRBV5-1 to TRBJ1-1; D is possibly TRBD1 (6 bases). This CDR3 region has 12 residues. Germline V gives CDR1 SGHRS, CDR2 YFSETQ. V lost 4 bases to trimming and J lost 7 bases, with 11 bases between them. The CDR3 region is CASSMGQGEAFF. CDR3 coding DNA: TGCGCCAGCAGCATGGGACAAGGTGAAGCTTTCTTT. Using reference TRBV5-1 and TRBJ1-1 for the parts outside the CDR3, the full variable domain is KAGVTQTPRYLIKTRGQQVTLSCSPISGHRSVSWYQQTPGQGLQFLFEYFSETQRNKGNFPGRFSGRQFSNSRSEMNVSTLELGDSALYLCASSMGQGEAFFGQGTRLTVV.

This clonotype was counted ten times or more. This chain uses TRBV6-1 with TRBJ1-5, with D unresolved. Germline assignment: CDR1 MNHNS and CDR2 SASEGT. V lost 1 base and J 0 bases, leaving 13 bases between the germline ends. The CDR3 is 17 residues long. CDR3: CASSEDPGPYSNQPQHF. CDR3 in DNA: TGTGCCAGCAGTGAAGACCCCGGGCCTTATAGCAATCAGCCCCAGCATTTT.

A remark on this clonotype: One junction end does not reproduce the germline sequence, and a read error may be involved. This chain joins TRBV7-2 and TRBJ1-6; no definite D call. Per germline, CDR1 SGHTA and CDR2 FQGNSA. This CDR3 has 16 residues. The DNA for the CDR3 is TGTGCCAGCAGCTTAGTACCGGGGATGGGTAATTCACCCCCCCACTTT. Encoded protein: CASSLVPGMGNSPPHF.

The sample holds many counts of this clonotype. This sequence joins TRBV27 and TRBJ2-5; D gene uncertain. Trimming took 4 bases from V and 4 from J, leaving 10 bases between them. The CDR3 extends over 13 amino acids. Germline V gene lookup returns CDR1 MNHEY and CDR2 SMNVEV (reference sequence). The DNA for the CDR3 is TGTGCCAGCAGTTGGTCACGCGGAGAGACCCAGTACTTC. Protein: CASSWSRGETQYF.

This clonotype was counted at least ten times. V usage is TRBV10-3 and J usage is TRBJ1-1, with D possibly TRBD1 on 5 matching bases. V was clipped by 1 base and J by 1 base, with 10 bases between them. This CDR3 is built from 15 residues. The germline V gene has CDR1 ENHRY and CDR2 SYGVKD. Here the CDR3 DNA reads TGTGCCATCAGTGAGTACCCTGGACAGAACACTGAAGCTTTCTTT. Protein: CAISEYPGQNTEAFF.

The chain uses TRBV27 and TRBJ2-2; D is unresolved. V was trimmed by 3 bases and J by 1 base, leaving 3 bases between them. Germline V gene data show CDR1 as MNHEY and CDR2 as SMNVEV (reference sequence). This CDR3 spans 13 amino acids. The CDR3 nucleotides are TGTGCCAGCAGTTTTAAGAACACCGGGGAGCTGTTTTTT. Translation gives CASSFKNTGELFF.

At least ten counts were recorded for this clonotype. The chain carries TRBV20-1 and TRBJ2-7, with D possibly matching TRBD1 (8 bases). This CDR3 contains 15 residues. With 6 bases removed from V and 5 bases from J, the gap between germline ends came to 23 bases. Germline V gives CDR1 DFQATT, CDR2 SNEGSKA (reference sequence). The CDR3 sequence is CSAWGRDRGGNEQYF. DNA for the CDR3: TGCAGTGCCTGGGGCCGCGACAGGGGAGGGAACGAGCAGTACTTC.

The chain recombines TRBV10-3 with TRBJ2-1; 10 bases align to TRBD2. Germline trimming cut 8 bases from V and 7 bases from J; bases unmatched to any gene: 8. The CDR3 totals 14 residues. The germline gives CDR1 ENHRY, CDR2 SYGVKD. CDR3: CAIWSGRAANEQFF. For the CDR3, the DNA is TGTGCCATCTGGAGCGGGAGGGCCGCGAATGAGCAGTTCTTC.

This clonotype was recorded a few times. A much larger clone differs from this one at a single base, so this may be a read error. The gene calls are TRBV5-1 and TRBJ2-3; 8 bases align to TRBD2. The CDR3 extends over 17 amino acids. Germline V CDR1 and CDR2: SGHRS, YFSETQ. As DNA, the CDR3 is TGCGCCAGCCGTCCAGGAAGCGGGGGTACCTCAACAGATACGCGGTATTTT. Protein: CASRPGSGGTSTDTRYF.

This clonotype was observed a handful of times. This CDR3 is CASSSRGQNSNQPQHF. The CDR3 nucleotides are TGTGCCAGCAGCTCCCGCGGCCAAAATAGCAATCAGCCCCAGCATTTT. This chain joins TRBV7-9 and TRBJ1-5; D gene unclear. Per the germline V gene, CDR1 is SEHNR and CDR2 is FQNEAQ (reference sequence). This CDR3 comprises 16 residues. V was clipped by 4 bases and J by 0 bases, with 13 bases between them.

This clonotype was observed a few times. The chain couples TRBV20-1 to TRBJ2-5; 12 bases map to TRBD2. V gave up 5 bases and J gave up 5 bases; unmatched junction bases: 9. The CDR3 totals 15 residues. The germline gives CDR1 DFQATT, CDR2 SNEGSKA (reference sequence). CDR3 residues: CSALLAGGQGETQYF. The CDR3 coding sequence is TGCAGTGCTTTACTAGCGGGGGGCCAGGGCGAGACCCAGTACTTC.

V gene TRBV20-1 combines with J gene TRBJ1-1; D perhaps matches TRBD1 (6 bases). The CDR3 has 15 residues. Trimming cost V 1 base and J 2 bases, with 14 bases left between them. Looked up from germline, CDR1 is DFQATT and CDR2 is SNEGSKA (reference sequence). The CDR3 DNA sequence: TGCAGTGCTAGAGGATTGAGGACAGCCAACACTGAAGCTTTCTTT. This codes for CSARGLRTANTEAFF.